What follows are 31 T cell receptor beta chains derived from one specimen sequenced in a study of cytomegalovirus exposure and HLA in healthy donors. It was with 60 Vbeta and 13 Jbeta primers that the PCR ran. Data came from immunoSEQ multiplex PCR; TCRdb stores just in-frame clones and leaves some out. The repertoire holds just under 45,000 clones, with approximately 47% as singletons. The sample consisted of PBMCs. The receptors derive from a man between 60 and 75 years old in good health and CMV-seronegative.

This clone has more than one count but fewer than ten. V and J are TRBV6-6 and TRBJ2-7; possible D gene TRBD1, 5 bases. The CDR3 loop spans 13 amino acids. Germline values: CDR1 MNHNY, CDR2 SVGAGI (reference sequence). The V end was cut by 7 bases, the J end by 1 base, with 11 bases between. This chain's CDR3 is CASTTQVSYEQYF. The CDR3 DNA reads as TGTGCCAGCACCACACAGGTATCCTACGAGCAGTACTTC.

J is TRBJ2-7 and V is TRBV7-9, with 11 bases aligning to TRBD2. From germline, CDR1 is SEHNR and CDR2 FQNEAQ (reference sequence). V lost 3 bases to trimming and J lost 5 bases; unmatched junction nucleotides: 3. The CDR3 loop spans 14 amino acids. The CDR3 spells CASSFLAGGDEQYF. The CDR3 DNA sequence: TGTGCCAGCAGCTTTCTAGCGGGAGGCGACGAGCAGTACTTC. Combining the CDR3 with reference TRBV7-9 and TRBJ2-7 gives the whole variable domain DTGVSQNPRHKITKRGQNVTFRCDPISEHNRLYWYRQTLGQGPEFLTYFQNEAQLEKSRLLSDRFSAERPKGSFSTLEIQRTEQGDSAMYLCASSFLAGGDEQYFGPGTRLTVT.

This chain joins TRBV4-2 and TRBJ1-1, with D hard to call. The CDR3 has 15 residues. V shed 0 bases and J shed 5 bases, with 13 bases lying between them. Germline CDR1 and CDR2: LGHNA and YNFKEQ. CDR3 residues: CASSQDSGVGTEAFF. The DNA of the CDR3 is TGTGCCAGCAGCCAAGATAGCGGGGTAGGGACTGAAGCTTTCTTT.

This chain's CDR3 is CASRKSKRGRRRYGYTF. CDR3 DNA: TGTGCCAGCAGGAAAAGCAAAAGGGGTCGCCGGAGATATGGCTACACCTTC. This sequence joins TRBV21-1 and TRBJ1-2; the table's D call TRBD1 went unverified against the DNA. TRBV21-1 counts as a pseudogene. CDR3 length: 17 residues.

The chain employs TRBV6-5 and TRBJ1-5; no reliable D call. Germline V lookup: CDR1 MNHEY, CDR2 SVGAGI. The CDR3 spans 12 residues. V shed 5 bases and J shed 7 bases, with 9 bases lying between them. The CDR3 protein is CASSEIQQPQHF. The CDR3 nucleotides are TGTGCCAGCAGTGAAATACAACAGCCCCAGCATTTT.

J is TRBJ1-2 and V is TRBV7-9; 8 bases line up with TRBD1. Germline V gene sequence: CDR1 SEHNR, CDR2 FQNEAQ (reference sequence). V lost 5 bases and J lost 4; bases outside the gene matches: 15. This CDR3 has 17 residues. The CDR3 loop is CASSQLDRDKMSYGYTF. The CDR3, as DNA: TGTGCCAGCAGCCAACTGGACAGGGATAAAATGAGCTATGGCTACACCTTC.

This clone has a handful of counts. This rearrangement joins TRBV5-1 to TRBJ2-7, with unresolved D. Deletions cut 4 bases from V and 0 bases from J, with 11 bases between. This CDR3 region has 14 residues. Germline values: CDR1 SGHRS, CDR2 YFSETQ. The CDR3 loop reads CASSLVTDSYEQYF. CDR3 nucleotides: TGCGCCAGCAGCCTTGTGACTGACTCCTACGAGCAGTACTTC.

This clone was counted between two and nine times. The CDR3: CASSLRDRDEKLFF. DNA for the CDR3: TGTGCCAGCAGCTTAAGGGACAGGGATGAAAAACTGTTTTTT. This chain joins TRBV13 and TRBJ1-4; TRBD1 matches at 9 bases. V lost 2 bases, J lost 6 bases, and 1 base stayed unmatched. Germline V lookup: CDR1 PRHDT, CDR2 FYEKMQ (reference sequence). There are 14 residues in the CDR3.

This sequence joins TRBV5-1 and TRBJ2-1; D perhaps matches TRBD2 (6 bases). The CDR3 is made up of 14 amino acids. Trimming stripped 4 bases from V and 9 bases from J, with 17 bases between. Germline V gives CDR1 SGHRS, CDR2 YFSETQ. The CDR3 nucleotides are TGCGCCAGCAGCCCGGGGGACTCCCCAGCTGAGCAGTTCTTC. It yields the protein CASSPGDSPAEQFF.

This CDR3 is CASSLDRANEKLFF. CDR3 nucleotides: TGCGCCAGCAGCTTGGACAGGGCTAATGAAAAACTGTTTTTT. This sequence joins TRBV5-1 and TRBJ1-4; D may be TRBD1 (6 bases). The CDR3 runs 14 residues. CDR1 is SGHRS, CDR2 YFSETQ, per germline. With 0 bases removed from V and 3 bases from J, the gap between germline ends came to 6 bases. Based on the CDR3 plus reference TRBV5-1 and TRBJ1-4, the full variable domain is KAGVTQTPRYLIKTRGQQVTLSCSPISGHRSVSWYQQTPGQGLQFLFEYFSETQRNKGNFPGRFSGRQFSNSRSEMNVSTLELGDSALYLCASSLDRANEKLFFGSGTQLSVL.

The V and J genes are TRBV11-2 and TRBJ2-3; 10 positions agree with TRBD2. Germline V CDR1 and CDR2: SGHAT, FQNNGV. With V trimmed by 2 bases and J by 6 bases, 8 bases remained unmatched. The CDR3 has 16 amino acids. The CDR3 reads CASSLLAGVFSDTQYF. CDR3 DNA sequence: TGTGCCAGCAGCTTACTAGCGGGAGTATTCTCTGATACGCAGTATTTT.

This clone was counted only a few times. The chain couples TRBV28 to TRBJ2-7; D perhaps matches TRBD2 (5 bases). The CDR3 is 15 residues long. Per germline, CDR1 MDHEN and CDR2 SYDVKM. Trimming stripped 4 bases from V and 2 bases from J, with 15 bases between. CDR3 nucleotides: TGTGCCAGCAGTTATGGCTTGCGGGCAACCTACGAGCAGTACTTC. Translating gives CASSYGLRATYEQYF. Using reference TRBV28 and TRBJ2-7 for the parts outside the CDR3, the full variable domain is DVKVTQSSRYLVKRTGEKVFLECVQDMDHENMFWYRQDPGLGLRLIYFSYDVKMKEKGDIPEGYSVSREKKERFSLILESASTNQTSMYLCASSYGLRATYEQYFGPGTRLTVT.

This chain joins TRBV4-1 and TRBJ1-2, with D perhaps TRBD1 (6 bases). Germline CDR1 and CDR2: MGHRA and YSYEKL. Between the trimmed V and J ends, which lost 8 bases and 7 bases, there was a span of 23 bases. The CDR3 runs 15 residues. CDR3 nucleotides: TGCGCCAGCCGAGCCGTCCAGGGGTCCTTTTTTGGCTACACCTTC. Residues: CASRAVQGSFFGYTF.

The V and J genes are TRBV15 and TRBJ2-1; D unresolved. The CDR3 is made up of 15 amino acids. Germline V gene lookup returns CDR1 LNHNV and CDR2 YYDKDF (reference sequence). The V gene lost 1 base and the J gene lost 2 bases, with 9 bases spanning the gap. The CDR3 is CATSRGAPTYNEQFF. In DNA, the CDR3 is TGTGCCACCAGCAGAGGGGCCCCTACCTACAATGAGCAGTTCTTC.

The rearrangement joins TRBV7-6 to TRBJ2-5, with 10 nucleotides matching TRBD2. Germline CDR1 SGHVS, CDR2 FNYEAQ. V was clipped by 3 bases and J by 4 bases; unmatched bases: 17. There are 19 residues in the CDR3. CDR3 in DNA: TGTGCCAGCAGCTTGCGGGTGGCGAGCGGGAGGGCCAGAGGAGAGACCCAGTACTTC. Its translation: CASSLRVASGRARGETQYF.

V gene TRBV5-1 combines with J gene TRBJ1-2; TRBD1 matches 7 bases. Germline values: CDR1 SGHRS, CDR2 YFSETQ. Losses at the gene ends were 0 bases for V and 7 bases for J; bases not matched to a gene: 6. This CDR3 contains 14 residues. The CDR3 DNA reads TGCGCCAGCAGCTTGGACAGGGGACTGTTTGGCTACACCTTC. Translated, it gives CASSLDRGLFGYTF.

CDR3 nucleotides: TGCGCCACGAGCAGGGGCGGTACCTACGAGCAGTACTTC. Translating it yields CATSRGGTYEQYF. This chain connects TRBV23-1 to TRBJ2-7; D is perhaps TRBD1 (6 bases). TRBV23-1 is an ORF; its function is uncertain. V was trimmed by 10 bases and J by 2 bases, leaving 15 bases between them. The CDR3 runs 13 residues.

CDR3 coding DNA: TGTGCCAGCAGCCAGCGTATGGGGGCATTGGCCGGGGAGCTGTTTTTT. This translates into CASSQRMGALAGELFF. This rearrangement joins TRBV7-2 to TRBJ2-2, with D possibly TRBD1 on 6 matching bases. The germline CDR1 and CDR2 sequences are SGHTA and FQGNSA. V was pared by 5 bases and J by 6 bases, with 19 bases between. The CDR3 has 16 residues.

J is TRBJ2-1 and V is TRBV7-2, with 14 bases aligning to TRBD2. Germline assignment: CDR1 SGHTA and CDR2 FQGNSA. J lost 9 bases, V lost 5 bases, and 12 bases had no gene match. This CDR3 comprises 17 residues. CDR3 nucleotides: TGTGCCAGCAGCCGTATGTCGGGACTAGCGGGAGTCAGTGAGCAGTTCTTC. It encodes CASSRMSGLAGVSEQFF.

The chain employs TRBV6-1 and TRBJ1-5; unclear D gene. CDR1 and CDR2 from the germline V gene are MNHNS and SASEGT. The CDR3 has 15 residues. The ends were cut back, 0 bases at V and 7 bases at J, with 13 bases in the middle. CDR3: CASSEAMGSGQPQHF. The DNA of the CDR3 is TGTGCCAGCAGTGAAGCGATGGGGAGCGGACAGCCCCAGCATTTT.

V and J are TRBV6-6 and TRBJ1-1; no reliable D call. This CDR3 spans 12 amino acids. Per germline, CDR1 MNHNY and CDR2 SVGAGI (reference sequence). The ends were cut back, 5 bases at V and 10 bases at J, with 14 bases in the middle. As DNA, the CDR3 is TGTGCCAGCAGTCTAGCGGGTTACGGAGCTTTCTTT. Residues: CASSLAGYGAFF.

The chain has TRBV7-2 and TRBJ2-3; 7 nucleotides align to TRBD2. CDR1 is SGHTA, CDR2 FQGNSA, per germline. V gave up 1 base and J gave up 6 bases; unmatched junction bases: 7. CDR3 length equals 15 residues. CDR3 DNA: TGTGCCAGCAGCTTAGGGCTAGCGGTCAGTGATACGCAGTATTTT. Residues: CASSLGLAVSDTQYF.

Only one count was recorded for this clone. The V gene is TRBV30, the J gene TRBJ1-1; TRBD1 is a possible D gene (6 bases). The CDR3 covers 12 residues. V lost 2 bases and J 5 bases, leaving 9 bases between the germline ends. Germline V gene sequence: CDR1 GTSNPN, CDR2 SVGIG (reference sequence). CDR3 in DNA: TGTGCCTGGAGTCCTACAGGGACTGAAGCTTTCTTT. Its translation is CAWSPTGTEAFF.

The V and J genes are TRBV19 and TRBJ2-5; TRBD2 might be the D (5 bases). CDR3 length: 13 residues. CDR1 and CDR2 (germline): LNHDA, SQIVND (reference sequence). Trimming stripped 7 bases from V and 4 bases from J, with 13 bases between. The CDR3 sequence: CASNGLRGETQYF. CDR3 DNA: TGTGCCAGTAACGGCCTCCGGGGAGAGACCCAGTACTTC. Full variable domain (remainder filled in from reference TRBV19 and TRBJ2-5): DGGITQSPKYLFRKEGQNVTLSCEQNLNHDAMYWYRQDPGQGLRLIYYSQIVNDFQKGDIAEGYSVSREKKESFPLTVTSAQKNPTAFYLCASNGLRGETQYFGPGTRLLVL.

The genes are TRBV7-2 and TRBJ2-3; D possibly corresponds to TRBD1 (5 bases). The CDR3 extends over 14 amino acids. Per the germline V gene, CDR1 is SGHTA and CDR2 is FQGNSA. Trimming stripped 1 base from V and 7 bases from J, with 12 bases between. CDR3 in DNA: TGTGCCAGCAGCTTAGGTCCAGGGCTGAATACGCAGTATTTT. As protein: CASSLGPGLNTQYF.

V usage is TRBV29-1 and J usage is TRBJ1-2; tentatively, D is TRBD1 (5 bases). This CDR3 is built from 15 residues. Germline lookup yields CDR1 SQVTM and CDR2 ANQGSEA. The V gene lost 1 base and the J gene lost 7 bases, with 19 bases spanning the gap. CDR3 DNA sequence: TGCAGCGTTGAAGGTCCCCGGGGAGGGAGGGGTGGCTACACCTTC. As protein: CSVEGPRGGRGGYTF.

The chain joins TRBV9 to TRBJ2-5; possible D gene TRBD2, 6 bases. V gave up 0 bases and J gave up 4 bases, with 16 bases separating them. This CDR3 is built from 16 residues. CDR1 SGDLS and CDR2 YYNGEE come from the germline V gene. This CDR3 reads CASSVEGGLGGETQYF. The CDR3 bases are TGTGCCAGCAGCGTAGAAGGAGGGCTAGGTGGAGAGACCCAGTACTTC.

V is TRBV7-2 and J is TRBJ2-1; D is ambiguous. Per the germline V gene, CDR1 is SGHTA and CDR2 is FQGNSA. Trimming cost V 8 bases and J 5 bases, with 16 bases left between them. The CDR3 is 14 residues long. Here the CDR3 reads CASRPYGPHNEQFF. Here the CDR3 DNA reads TGTGCCAGCCGCCCATATGGCCCTCACAATGAGCAGTTCTTC.

The chain uses TRBV29-1 and TRBJ2-3, with TRBD2 matching 9 bases. Germline V gene data show CDR1 as SQVTM and CDR2 as ANQGSEA. V was clipped by 7 bases and J by 1 base; unmatched bases: 6. The CDR3 runs to 14 residues. Here the CDR3 DNA reads TGCAGCGGACTTAGCGGGAGAGGCACAGATACGCAGTATTTT. It encodes CSGLSGRGTDTQYF.

The chain links TRBV30 to TRBJ1-1; D is uncertain. Looked up from germline, CDR1 is GTSNPN and CDR2 is SVGIG (reference sequence). The CDR3 covers 14 residues. The V end lost 5 bases, the J end lost 0 bases, and 13 bases lay between the germline ends. CDR3 DNA: TGTGCCTGGCTTAATACGGGTATGAACACTGAAGCTTTCTTT. Translated: CAWLNTGMNTEAFF.

The chain uses TRBV28 and TRBJ2-7; perhaps TRBD1 as D (6 bases). Germline V gene lookup returns CDR1 MDHEN and CDR2 SYDVKM. The CDR3 contains 15 residues. Trimming took off 5 bases at V and 2 bases at J, with 16 bases between the two ends. The CDR3 bases are TGTGCCAGCAGTAGCCTGGGGGCAGGGGCCTACGAGCAGTACTTC. Encoded protein: CASSSLGAGAYEQYF.